The entry that follows covers one T cell receptor (beta chain) sequence. The antigen remains undetermined. The ends lost 0 bases at V and 3 bases at J; junction bases unmatched: 8. The CDR3 sequence is 16 residues long. Germline CDR1 is GTSNPN and CDR2 is SVGIG (reference sequence). PCR employed 60 Vbeta and 13 Jbeta primers. Original processing notes: Later, 80 million or so unique TCR beta chains were counted in an analysis, and roughly 11 million of them were shared. Only in-frame clones appear in the TCRdb table, and some are missing; sequencing was by immunoSEQ multiplex PCR. The DNA was the basis for D and trimming; V, J and clone size are from that table. Found here are over 200,000 clones, over 70% of them singletons; the top ten hold 2.7%. This specimen comes from a study of cytomegalovirus exposure and HLA in healthy donors. As for the study in general: An analysis done earlier identified almost 120 million unique TCR beta sequences from about 179 million T cells.

Broader study findings: Reports indicated that the classifier achieved high specificity and sensitivity in diagnosing cytomegalovirus status.

Donors were nominally healthy when sampled, though unrecorded immune exposures were likely. This rearrangement joins TRBV30 to TRBJ2-3, with 8 bases aligning to TRBD2. The source material was PBMCs. This clonotype was sampled from a woman aged 55 to 70 in good health and CMV-seropositive. CDR3 loop: CAWSVPSGSGTDTQYF. In nucleotides, the CDR3 is TGTGCCTGGAGTGTTCCCAGCGGGAGTGGAACAGATACGCAGTATTTT.